This T cell receptor (beta chain) was identified during a study of CXCR3-negative and CXCR3-positive naive CD8 T cells. At the level of the study: Sequencing gave 120 million to 150 million TRB reads overall, about 1.5 +/- 0.3 million per library.

The study, taken as a whole, reports: Naive cells with CXCR3 showed TRB CDR3s that were more hydrophobic than those in CXCR3-negative naive cells. Sequencing showed both naive subsets with comparably high diversity, and memory CD8+ cells much lower. Cryopreservation partially decreased CXCR3 expression, and most assays used fresh PBMCs.

CDR1 DFQATT and CDR2 SNEGSKA come from the germline V gene (reference sequence). The CDR3 spans 14 residues. In the case of this clonotype: What it recognizes is unknown.

Each TRB cDNA library was prepared by 5' RACE (with UMI labels). TCRdb reprocessed the 5' RACE reads and keeps a single row for each CDR3 protein, giving no DNA. This listing includes over 100,000 distinct CDR3 sequences. The chain couples TRBV20-1 to TRBJ1-4. The sample taken for sequencing was naive CXCR3+ CD8+ T cells from blood. This sample's subset: CD45RO-CCR7+CD27+CD95- naive CD8+ T cells expressing CXCR3 (TNR3+). The origin of this receptor is a human donor in good health. Some clones in this sample may be carry-over from other donors' samples. This CDR3 reads CSAYGRTINEKLFF.